These 25 T cell receptor beta chains were all obtained from the same sample, sequenced in a study of monozygotic twins with inflammatory bowel disease. TCRdb reprocessed the 5' RACE reads and reports one entry per CDR3 protein, with no DNA. The sample is made up of roughly 160,000 distinct CDR3 sequences, and the top ten hold roughly 2.4% of it. The sequenced sample was blood. These receptors came from a human donor with ulcerative colitis or Crohn's disease, or a healthy co-twin of an affected twin (not recorded which).

The gene calls are TRBV3-1 and TRBJ1-2. Germline V CDR1 and CDR2: LGHDT, YNNKEL (reference sequence). The CDR3 totals 12 residues. CDR3 loop: CASSQDVYGYTF.

The gene calls are TRBV5-4 and TRBJ1-3; TCRdb lists TRBD1, though no DNA is available to test this call. CDR1 is SGHNT and CDR2 is YYREEE in the germline V gene (reference sequence). CDR3 length: 16 amino acids. Here the CDR3 reads CASSWTGGAGGNTIYF. Filled out from reference TRBV5-4 and TRBJ1-3, the complete variable domain reads ETGVTQSPTHLIKTRGQQVTLRCSSQSGHNTVSWYQQALGQGPQFIFQYYREEENGRGNFPPRFSGLQFPNYSSELNVNALELDDSALYLCASSWTGGAGGNTIYFGEGSWLTVV.

The CDR3 region is CASSLGTKTEAFF. J is TRBJ1-1 and V is TRBV7-2. The CDR3 loop spans 13 amino acids. Germline-derived CDR1 and CDR2 are SGHTA and FQGNSA.

The chain employs TRBV2 and TRBJ1-2. The germline V gene encodes CDR1 SNHLY and CDR2 FYNNEI. This CDR3 comprises 11 residues. CDR3: CASSTGFGYTF.

The rearrangement joins TRBV5-1 to TRBJ2-7; there is no DNA to check the TCRdb D call of TRBD2. Germline V gene lookup returns CDR1 SGHRS and CDR2 YFSETQ. The CDR3 sequence is 14 residues long. CDR3 sequence: CASSSFGTSYEQYF.

This chain uses TRBV29-1 with TRBJ2-5; TCRdb calls TRBD2, which cannot be checked without DNA. CDR3 length: 16 amino acids. Germline values: CDR1 SQVTM, CDR2 ANQGSEA. This CDR3 reads CSVEIREEGNKETQYF.

This CDR3 reads CSARGDRDYGYTF. The chain has TRBV20-1 and TRBJ1-2; TCRdb outputs TRBD1, but without DNA this stays unchecked. Germline values: CDR1 DFQATT, CDR2 SNEGSKA (reference sequence). CDR3 length equals 13 residues.

The chain recombines TRBV6-5 with TRBJ1-2; absent DNA, TCRdb's TRBD1 call cannot be checked. The CDR3 consists of 14 residues. In germline, CDR1 is MNHEY, CDR2 SVGAGI. This chain's CDR3 is CASSSTDRANGYTF.

CDR3 sequence reads: CSARPDSLARSNQPQHF. The chain joins TRBV20-1 to TRBJ1-5; TCRdb returns TRBD1, unconfirmable since there is no DNA. Looked up from germline, CDR1 is DFQATT and CDR2 is SNEGSKA (reference sequence). The CDR3 runs 17 residues.

V usage is TRBV6-1 and J usage is TRBJ2-1; lacking DNA, the TRBD1 call made by TCRdb goes unchecked. This CDR3 has 16 amino acids. Germline V gives CDR1 MNHNS, CDR2 SASEGT. CDR3 protein: CASSQTPGQGTYEQFF.

The chain carries TRBV20-1 and TRBJ1-1; TCRdb gives TRBD1 as the D gene, but with no DNA this cannot be confirmed. CDR1 and CDR2 from the germline V gene are DFQATT and SNEGSKA (reference sequence). The CDR3 totals 13 residues. CDR3 protein: CSAVQTGSAEAFF.

This sequence joins TRBV7-9 and TRBJ1-2. This CDR3 has 15 amino acids. Germline loops: CDR1 SEHNR, CDR2 FQNEAQ (reference sequence). The CDR3 loop reads CASSLGALALEGYTF.

J is TRBJ2-1 and V is TRBV29-1; without DNA, the TCRdb call of TRBD1 cannot be checked. Germline values: CDR1 SQVTM, CDR2 ANQGSEA. The length of the CDR3 is 13 residues. CDR3: CSVETDRRPTKFF.

The V gene is TRBV5-5, the J gene TRBJ1-6. Germline assignment: CDR1 SGHKS and CDR2 YYEKEE (reference sequence). The CDR3 covers 15 residues. The CDR3 is CASSLADPYNSPLHF. Drawing the rest from reference TRBV5-5 and TRBJ1-6, the complete variable domain is DAGVTQSPTHLIKTRGQQVTLRCSPISGHKSVSWYQQVLGQGPQFIFQYYEKEERGRGNFPDRFSARQFPNYSSELNVNALLLGDSALYLCASSLADPYNSPLHFGNGTRLTVT.

The rearrangement uses TRBV5-4 and TRBJ2-3. Germline CDR1 SGHNT, CDR2 YYREEE (reference sequence). The CDR3 length is 16 residues. CDR3 protein: CASSLDGQPGADTQYF.

The genes are TRBV20-1 and TRBJ1-2; TCRdb outputs TRBD1, but without DNA this stays unchecked. The CDR3 is 15 residues long. Per the germline V gene, CDR1 is DFQATT and CDR2 is SNEGSKA (reference sequence). The CDR3 spells CSARTDRGNDYGYTF.

The chain combines TRBV27 with TRBJ2-1; checking the TCRdb D call of TRBD2 is not possible without DNA. CDR1 MNHEY and CDR2 SMNVEV come from the germline V gene (reference sequence). This CDR3 has 16 residues. CDR3 amino acids: CASSLLAGGPIHEQFF.

The chain couples TRBV29-1 to TRBJ2-6. The CDR3 length is 14 residues. Germline V lookup: CDR1 SQVTM, CDR2 ANQGSEA. CDR3 amino acids: CSVDPEPGANVLTF.

The chain is built from TRBV28 and TRBJ2-7; the D gene TCRdb calls, TRBD2, cannot be checked with no DNA. In germline, CDR1 is MDHEN, CDR2 SYDVKM. There are 16 residues in the CDR3. The CDR3 protein is CASSLTRGPHYYEQYF.

This chain uses TRBV6-1 with TRBJ2-7; the TCRdb call, TRBD1, lacks DNA for checking. Germline V gene lookup returns CDR1 MNHNS and CDR2 SASEGT. There are 15 residues in the CDR3. The CDR3 spells CASSRRQGSKYEQYF.

This rearrangement joins TRBV6-2 or TRBV6-3 to TRBJ1-2; TCRdb's D gene call, TRBD1, goes unchecked for lack of DNA. CDR1 and CDR2 (germline): MNHEY, SVGEGT. The CDR3 length is 15 residues. CDR3 region: CASRIDRGGGYGYTF.

The chain combines TRBV23-1 with TRBJ2-3; no DNA is available, so the TRBD1 call from TCRdb remains unchecked. TRBV23-1 is designated an ORF whose function remains uncertain. This CDR3 contains 19 residues. CDR3 in amino acids: CASSLSHRVHQGYTDTQYF.

V usage is TRBV19 and J usage is TRBJ2-2; the D gene TCRdb calls, TRBD2, cannot be checked with no DNA. The germline CDR1 and CDR2 sequences are LNHDA and SQIVND (reference sequence). The CDR3 consists of 16 residues. The CDR3: CATNEETSGSAGELFF.

The rearrangement links TRBV6-5 to TRBJ2-3; the TCRdb call, TRBD1, lacks DNA for checking. This CDR3 region has 13 residues. Germline V lookup: CDR1 MNHEY, CDR2 SVGAGI. This CDR3 is CASSRQGEDTQYF.

J is TRBJ1-1 and V is TRBV5-1; TCRdb calls TRBD1, which cannot be checked without DNA. In germline, CDR1 is SGHRS, CDR2 YFSETQ. The CDR3 covers 14 residues. This CDR3 is CASSLLGTGTEAFF.